This T cell receptor beta chain was identified in a study of T cells in Graves' hyperthyroidism and ophthalmopathy. Amplified regions were TCR beta CDR3 sequences from RNA transcripts. Primed by the HTBI set, a first-round RT-PCR was run on the TCR CDR3. A single record per CDR3 protein comes from TCRdb applying MiXCR to the multiplex PCR reads. The sample contains hundreds of thousands of distinct CDR3 sequences, 30% to 40% of which appear only once. Trimming removed 6 bases from V and 8 bases from J; junction bases left unmatched: 9. From germline, CDR1 is SQVTM and CDR2 ANQGSEA. This CDR3 has 13 residues. An absence of ophthalmopathy progression within 18 months meant stable Graves' hyperthyroidism. With a duration under 2 months, the hyperthyroidism was newly diagnosed in patients aged 18 to 65. Those patients with uncontrolled infection, other autoimmune disease, pregnancy or lactation were excluded.

This clonotype was recorded at least ten times. What was sequenced was blood. The TCR originated in a middle-aged woman with Graves' hyperthyroidism. The rearrangement links TRBV29-1 to TRBJ1-2; 10 positions match TRBD1. The chain's CDR3 is CSVGTGVSSGYTF. Written as DNA, the CDR3 is TGCAGCGTGGGGACAGGGGTCAGTTCGGGCTACACCTTC.